A selection of T cell receptor beta chains follows, all from one sample in a study of CD8 T cells in Susac syndrome. TCRdb fed the immunoSEQ multiplex PCR reads into MiXCR, producing one record per CDR3 protein. Found here are about 120,000 distinct CDR3 sequences, about 94% of them singletons; the top ten hold around 0.2%. Sequenced material: CD8+ T cells from PBMCs. Receptors originate from a human donor with Susac syndrome. CDR3s include the opening cysteine and the closing phenylalanine or tryptophan. D genes are given only for firm matches. Expanded clones get a size class; other rows say once, few or many, or leave the size out.

clone_size: -
d_call: -
v_call: TRBV11-2
j_call: TRBJ2-5
cdr3_length: 15
cdr3_nt: TGTGCCAGCAGGGCCCCCAGGGGGGGATTAGAGACCCAGTACTTC
cdr3_aa: CASRAPRGGLETQYF

clone_size: -
d_call: -
v_call: TRBV27
j_call: TRBJ2-7
cdr3_length: 13
cdr3_nt: TGTGCCAGCAGTGTGGACAGTGTAGGCGAGCAGTACTTC
cdr3_aa: CASSVDSVGEQYF

clone_size: -
d_call: -
v_call: TRBV12-3/TRBV12-4
j_call: TRBJ1-4
cdr3_length: 13
cdr3_nt: TGTGCCAGCTTATCCACAACTAATGAAAAACTGTTTTTT
cdr3_aa: CASLSTTNEKLFF

clone_size: -
d_call: -
v_call: TRBV15
j_call: TRBJ2-6
cdr3_length: 20
cdr3_nt: TGTGCCACCAGCAGACCGCCCCGGGGTAGGCTACTCTCTGGGGCCAACGTCCTGACTTTC
cdr3_aa: CATSRPPRGRLLSGANVLTF

clone_size: -
d_call: -
v_call: TRBV5-1
j_call: TRBJ2-7
cdr3_length: 15
cdr3_nt: TGCGCCAGCAGCTTTGGACACCGGAGGAGCTACGAGCAGTACTTC
cdr3_aa: CASSFGHRRSYEQYF

clone_size: once
d_call: TRBD1
v_call: TRBV14
j_call: TRBJ1-5
cdr3_length: 18
cdr3_nt: TGTGCCAGCAGCCAAGGGGGGGACAGTAAGTATAGCAATCAGCCCCAGCATTTT
cdr3_aa: CASSQGGDSKYSNQPQHF

clone_size: -
d_call: TRBD2
v_call: TRBV4-2
j_call: TRBJ2-1
cdr3_length: 16
cdr3_nt: TGTGCCAGCAGCCAAGTCGGGGGGGGATCGGCGGATGAGCAGTTCTTC
cdr3_aa: CASSQVGGGSADEQFF

clone_size: -
d_call: -
v_call: TRBV3-1
j_call: TRBJ2-7
cdr3_length: 13
cdr3_nt: TGTGCCAGCAGCCAAGATGGGCTCGGGGAGCAGTACTTC
cdr3_aa: CASSQDGLGEQYF

clone_size: -
d_call: TRBD1
v_call: TRBV14
j_call: TRBJ2-4
cdr3_length: 15
cdr3_nt: TGTGCCAGCAGCCCGAGGGACAGCGAACTGGACATTCAGTACTTC
cdr3_aa: CASSPRDSELDIQYF

clone_size: -
d_call: -
v_call: TRBV4-1
j_call: TRBJ2-7
cdr3_length: 16
cdr3_nt: TGCGCCAGCAGCCAAGATTTGGGTAGGGGGAACTACGAGCAGTACTTC
cdr3_aa: CASSQDLGRGNYEQYF

clone_size: once
d_call: -
v_call: TRBV15
j_call: TRBJ2-5
cdr3_length: 16
cdr3_nt: TGTGCCACCAGCAGAGACGGGGCTTCTGGGAGTGAGACCCAGTACTTC
cdr3_aa: CATSRDGASGSETQYF

clone_size: -
d_call: -
v_call: TRBV2
j_call: TRBJ2-7
cdr3_length: 16
cdr3_nt: TGTGCCAGCAGCGCCCCGAGGGACGGGGAAACCTACGAGCAGTACTTC
cdr3_aa: CASSAPRDGETYEQYF

clone_size: -
d_call: -
v_call: TRBV5-6
j_call: TRBJ2-5
cdr3_length: 16
cdr3_nt: TGTGCCAGCAGCCCCGGGGCAGGGGACTCCCAAGAGACCCAGTACTTC
cdr3_aa: CASSPGAGDSQETQYF

clone_size: once
d_call: -
v_call: TRBV20-1
j_call: TRBJ2-5
cdr3_length: 13
cdr3_nt: TGCAGTGCTAGAGGGGAGAACGAAGAGACCCAGTACTTC
cdr3_aa: CSARGENEETQYF

clone_size: -
d_call: TRBD1
v_call: TRBV12-3/TRBV12-4
j_call: TRBJ2-3
cdr3_length: 15
cdr3_nt: TGTGCCAGCAGTTTAAGGGACAGGAACACAGATACGCAGTATTTT
cdr3_aa: CASSLRDRNTDTQYF

clone_size: -
d_call: -
v_call: TRBV7-2
j_call: TRBJ2-5
cdr3_length: 18
cdr3_nt: TGTGCCAGCAGCTTATCTCTAAGTCTGGCCCCTGGGGGGGAGACCCAGTACTTC
cdr3_aa: CASSLSLSLAPGGETQYF

clone_size: -
d_call: -
v_call: TRBV29-1
j_call: TRBJ1-4
cdr3_length: 12
cdr3_nt: TGCAGCTTCCGAGGATTAAGCGAAAAACTGTTTTTT
cdr3_aa: CSFRGLSEKLFF

clone_size: -
d_call: -
v_call: TRBV12-3/TRBV12-4
j_call: TRBJ2-1
cdr3_length: 12
cdr3_nt: TGTGCCAGCGATACAGGGAAGAATGAGCAGTTCTTC
cdr3_aa: CASDTGKNEQFF

clone_size: -
d_call: -
v_call: TRBV29-1
j_call: TRBJ2-6
cdr3_length: 16
cdr3_nt: TGCAGCGTTGAAGCAGGGAACCCCTCTGGGGCCAACGTCCTGACTTTC
cdr3_aa: CSVEAGNPSGANVLTF